Below, 26 T cell receptor beta chains from the same sample are listed, as sequenced in a study of shared clonotypes between healthy human individuals (dated by TCRdb to the early 2020s). Library prep was done by the immunoSEQ multiplex PCR assay. The table was pulled from immuneACCESS by TCRdb, which kept in-frame rearrangements only. Such tables lose some clones; where checked, under half of the loss comes from unresolved V genes, and the rest has no known cause. The sample profile shows more than 850,000 clones; 75% to 85% of them were found once. Clones ranked in the top ten supply about 0.52% of the sample. The sample consisted of memory CD4+ T cells from PBMCs. The cell subset or site label here, explained by the study, means: CD45RA-negative fraction. These receptors were obtained from a man younger than 35 in good health. Some clones in this sample may be carry-over from other donors' samples.

This clone occurred once. This rearrangement joins TRBV7-3 to TRBJ2-2; 8 bases match TRBD1. Germline V CDR1 and CDR2: SGHTA, FQGTGA. CDR3 length: 15 amino acids. V lost 6 bases to trimming and J lost 5 bases; unmatched junction nucleotides: 8. CDR3 sequence reads: CASRETGERTGELFF. CDR3 sequence (DNA): TGTGCCAGCAGAGAGACAGGGGAGCGGACCGGGGAGCTGTTTTTT.

The V and J genes are TRBV6-5 and TRBJ2-7, with D tentatively TRBD2 (5 bases). Germline V gene data show CDR1 as MNHEY and CDR2 as SVGAGI. V gave up 6 bases and J gave up 3 bases, with 12 bases separating them. This CDR3 has 13 residues. This CDR3 reads CASSPRGFYEQYF. The CDR3 DNA reads TGTGCCAGCAGCCCCCGCGGGTTCTACGAGCAGTACTTC.

This chain connects TRBV6-5 to TRBJ1-6; possibly TRBD1 for D (6 bases). This CDR3 comprises 14 residues. Looked up from germline, CDR1 is MNHEY and CDR2 is SVGAGI. Trimming left V 5 bases short and J 7 bases short, with 12 bases between. CDR3 DNA sequence: TGTGCCAGCAGTCGGACAGCATTAAATTCACCCCTCCACTTT. This translates into CASSRTALNSPLHF.

V and J are TRBV5-1 and TRBJ2-7; D possibly corresponds to TRBD2 (6 bases). Germline V CDR1 and CDR2: SGHRS, YFSETQ. V was clipped by 1 base and J by 2 bases, with 7 bases between them. This CDR3 has 13 amino acids. Here the CDR3 reads CASSLWEAYEQYF. The CDR3 nucleotides are TGCGCCAGCAGCTTGTGGGAGGCCTACGAGCAGTACTTC.

CDR3 sequence: CASSLVSGTHQETQYF. The CDR3 DNA is TGTGCCAGCAGCTTGGTTTCGGGTACCCACCAAGAGACCCAGTACTTC. The chain links TRBV5-4 to TRBJ2-5; unclear D gene. V was cut by 0 bases and J by 0 bases, with 12 bases left in between. Germline-derived CDR1 and CDR2 are SGHNT and YYREEE (reference sequence). The CDR3 is made up of 16 amino acids. Combining the CDR3 with reference TRBV5-4 and TRBJ2-5 gives the whole variable domain ETGVTQSPTHLIKTRGQQVTLRCSSQSGHNTVSWYQQALGQGPQFIFQYYREEENGRGNFPPRFSGLQFPNYSSELNVNALELDDSALYLCASSLVSGTHQETQYFGPGTRLLVL.

The J gene is TRBJ1-2, the V gene TRBV6-6; 8 nucleotides line up with TRBD1. V shed 7 bases and J 6 bases; nucleotides not matched to a gene: 10. The CDR3 totals 14 residues. Germline V gene lookup returns CDR1 MNHNY and CDR2 SVGAGI (reference sequence). CDR3 residues: CASKTLQGANGYTF. The CDR3 DNA sequence: TGTGCCAGCAAGACACTCCAGGGGGCAAATGGCTACACCTTC.

DNA for the CDR3: TGCGCCAGCAGCCAACCGACGGGACTAGCGGGAGGCACCGGGGAGCTGTTTTTT. It is translated as CASSQPTGLAGGTGELFF. The rearrangement joins TRBV4-3 to TRBJ2-2, with 15 bases identical to TRBD2. The germline gives CDR1 LGHNA, CDR2 YSLEER. CDR3 length: 18 residues. The junction had 5 bases not matched to a gene; V was cut back by 2 bases and J by 4 bases.

Only one count was recorded for this clone. This sequence joins TRBV28 and TRBJ2-6; 8 nucleotides align to TRBD1. The V and J ends lost 1 base and 0 bases, in that order; junction bases with no gene match: 5. The length of the CDR3 is 18 residues. The V gene's germline CDR1 is MDHEN and CDR2 SYDVKM. The CDR3 reads CASSLYGQGDSGANVLTF. As DNA, the CDR3 is TGTGCCAGCAGTTTATACGGACAGGGAGACTCTGGGGCCAACGTCCTGACTTTC. The complete variable domain, with remaining parts taken from reference TRBV28 and TRBJ2-6, reads DVKVTQSSRYLVKRTGEKVFLECVQDMDHENMFWYRQDPGLGLRLIYFSYDVKMKEKGDIPEGYSVSREKKERFSLILESASTNQTSMYLCASSLYGQGDSGANVLTFGAGSRLTVL.

The rearrangement joins TRBV9 to TRBJ2-3, with TRBD2 matching 8 bases. The V and J ends lost 1 base and 8 bases, in that order; junction bases with no gene match: 9. Germline V gene sequence: CDR1 SGDLS, CDR2 YYNGEE. CDR3 length: 15 amino acids. The CDR3 region is CASSVSGTSVTTQYF. In DNA form, the CDR3 reads TGTGCCAGCAGCGTATCCGGGACTAGTGTGACTACGCAGTATTTT.

The CDR3: CASSVAPGLAGDIKYNEQFF. CDR3 DNA sequence: TGTGCCAGCAGCGTAGCCCCGGGACTAGCGGGAGATATAAAGTACAATGAGCAGTTCTTC. The chain couples TRBV9 to TRBJ2-1; TRBD2 agrees at 14 bases. In germline, CDR1 is SGDLS, CDR2 YYNGEE. The CDR3 loop spans 20 amino acids. The V segment lost 0 bases and the J segment 4 bases; nucleotides outside the gene matches: 12.

This clone was observed a few times. V and J are TRBV5-1 and TRBJ1-2; D is ambiguous. Per the germline V gene, CDR1 is SGHRS and CDR2 is YFSETQ. CDR3 length equals 15 residues. The ends were cut back, 0 bases at V and 4 bases at J, with 13 bases in the middle. The CDR3 sequence: CASSLVGSMAYGYTF. Written as DNA, the CDR3 is TGCGCCAGCAGCTTGGTCGGAAGTATGGCCTATGGCTACACCTTC. Using reference TRBV5-1 and TRBJ1-2 for the parts outside the CDR3, the full variable domain is KAGVTQTPRYLIKTRGQQVTLSCSPISGHRSVSWYQQTPGQGLQFLFEYFSETQRNKGNFPGRFSGRQFSNSRSEMNVSTLELGDSALYLCASSLVGSMAYGYTFGSGTRLTVV.

V usage is TRBV4-1 and J usage is TRBJ1-3; perhaps TRBD1 as D (5 bases). This CDR3 contains 16 residues. Per germline, CDR1 MGHRA and CDR2 YSYEKL. V was trimmed by 0 bases and J by 0 bases, leaving 9 bases between them. The CDR3 sequence is CASSQEGRRSGNTIYF. CDR3 in DNA: TGCGCCAGCAGCCAAGAGGGGCGCCGCTCTGGAAACACCATATATTTT.

This clone appeared once. This chain joins TRBV28 and TRBJ1-1; possible D gene TRBD1, 5 bases. Germline CDR1 is MDHEN and CDR2 is SYDVKM. The CDR3 runs to 15 residues. V lost 3 bases, J lost 0 bases, and 11 bases lay in between. The CDR3: CASSLSGRLNTEAFF. The CDR3 region has the DNA TGTGCCAGCAGTTTGTCGGGACGGCTGAACACTGAAGCTTTCTTT.

This chain uses TRBV7-6 with TRBJ2-3; the D gene could be TRBD1 or TRBD2 (5 bases each). The germline V and J ends were trimmed by 5 bases and 4 bases, with 19 bases remaining between them. Germline V gene data show CDR1 as SGHVS and CDR2 as FNYEAQ. The CDR3 length is 16 residues. CDR3 sequence reads: CASSIGDIEGSDTQYF. CDR3 nucleotide sequence: TGTGCCAGCAGCATAGGGGATATCGAGGGGTCAGATACGCAGTATTTT.

This rearrangement joins TRBV19 to TRBJ1-5; D not resolved. The CDR3 is 17 residues long. CDR1 and CDR2 from the germline V gene are LNHDA and SQIVND (reference sequence). Trimming removed 6 bases from V and 0 bases from J, with 18 bases in between. CDR3 sequence: CASSLGRPRYSNQPQHF. The CDR3 DNA follows: TGTGCCAGTAGCCTCGGGAGGCCGCGCTATAGCAATCAGCCCCAGCATTTT. The full variable domain, with the rest looked up from reference TRBV19 and TRBJ1-5, is DGGITQSPKYLFRKEGQNVTLSCEQNLNHDAMYWYRQDPGQGLRLIYYSQIVNDFQKGDIAEGYSVSREKKESFPLTVTSAQKNPTAFYLCASSLGRPRYSNQPQHFGDGTRLSIL.

This sequence joins TRBV7-2 and TRBJ2-3; D is tentatively TRBD1 or TRBD2 (6 bases each). Germline V gene data show CDR1 as SGHTA and CDR2 as FQGNSA. Between the trimmed V and J ends, which lost 3 bases and 1 base, there was a span of 14 bases. The CDR3 runs 16 residues. CDR3 bases: TGTGCCAGCAGCTTTGCGGGGAACAGGGGCACAGATACGCAGTATTTT. The encoded protein is CASSFAGNRGTDTQYF.

This clone was found once. The rearrangement joins TRBV18 to TRBJ1-2; 8 bases line up with TRBD1. Germline V lookup: CDR1 KGHSH, CDR2 LQKENI. V dropped 6 bases and J dropped 4; count of bases not matched to a gene: 10. This CDR3 has 15 amino acids. This CDR3 is CASSPGQVEIYGYTF. CDR3 in DNA: TGTGCCAGCTCGCCGGGACAGGTGGAAATCTATGGCTACACCTTC.

This clone has a handful of counts. The chain links TRBV19 to TRBJ1-5; possibly TRBD1 for D (6 bases). With 7 bases removed from V and 4 bases from J, the gap between germline ends came to 20 bases. Germline lookup yields CDR1 LNHDA and CDR2 SQIVND (reference sequence). This CDR3 contains 16 residues. CDR3 in DNA: TGTGCCAGTACGTCGAACAGGGAAGGGCTGAATCAGCCCCAGCATTTT. Residues: CASTSNREGLNQPQHF.

CDR3 sequence reads: CASSWTGTYEQYF. The CDR3 nucleotides are TGTGCCAGCAGCTGGACTGGGACCTACGAGCAGTACTTC. The rearrangement uses TRBV13 and TRBJ2-7, with D tentatively TRBD2 (5 bases). V gave up 4 bases and J gave up 2 bases, with 9 bases separating them. Germline V gene lookup returns CDR1 PRHDT and CDR2 FYEKMQ (reference sequence). The CDR3 covers 13 residues.

V is TRBV5-6 and J is TRBJ2-1; D is possibly TRBD1 (6 bases). V was cut by 0 bases and J by 10 bases, with 14 bases left in between. The CDR3 runs 14 residues. Germline V gives CDR1 SGHDT, CDR2 YYEEEE. Here the CDR3 reads CASSLAQGIGEQFF. The CDR3 coding sequence is TGTGCCAGCAGCTTGGCGCAGGGGATTGGCGAGCAGTTCTTC.

The rearrangement uses TRBV27 and TRBJ1-2, with D unresolved. The V gene's germline CDR1 is MNHEY and CDR2 SMNVEV (reference sequence). V was clipped by 8 bases and J by 3 bases, with 16 bases between them. The CDR3 is made up of 14 amino acids. The CDR3 here is CASGSGPVHYGYTF. The CDR3 bases are TGTGCCAGCGGTTCAGGACCGGTGCACTATGGCTACACCTTC.

There are many counts of this clone. J is TRBJ2-7 and V is TRBV6-1, with TRBD2 as a possible D gene (5 bases). Trimming cost V 1 base and J 3 bases, with 13 bases left between them. The germline gives CDR1 MNHNS, CDR2 SASEGT. CDR3 size: 15 residues. CDR3 residues: CASSEGAGVLYEQYF. Written as DNA, the CDR3 is TGTGCCAGCAGTGAAGGGGCCGGGGTGCTCTACGAGCAGTACTTC.

This sequence joins TRBV29-1 and TRBJ1-1, with 9 positions matching TRBD1. After removal of 7 bases from V and 4 bases from J, the junction contained 7 bases not matched to a gene. The CDR3 spans 13 residues. Germline assignment: CDR1 SQVTM and CDR2 ANQGSEA. The chain's CDR3 is CSARTGVTTEAFF. Written as DNA, the CDR3 is TGCAGCGCAAGGACAGGGGTGACCACTGAAGCTTTCTTT.

The chain couples TRBV9 to TRBJ2-7, with 10 bases lining up with TRBD2. J lost 6 bases, V lost 2 bases, and 11 bases had no gene match. Germline CDR1 reads SGDLS; CDR2 reads YYNGEE. This CDR3 is built from 16 residues. The CDR3 DNA is TGTGCCAGCAGCGTGAGGCACACTAGCGGGGCTTCCGAGCAGTACTTC. This translates into CASSVRHTSGASEQYF.

The J gene is TRBJ1-5, the V gene TRBV28; 8 bases are shared with TRBD1. V trimming: 7 bases; J trimming: 3 bases; junction bases outside the gene matches: 8. This CDR3 contains 15 residues. Germline V CDR1 and CDR2: MDHEN, SYDVKM. CDR3 protein: CASMKAGGHNQPQHF. The CDR3 region has the DNA TGTGCCAGCATGAAGGCAGGGGGCCACAATCAGCCCCAGCATTTT. Combining the CDR3 with reference TRBV28 and TRBJ1-5 gives the whole variable domain DVKVTQSSRYLVKRTGEKVFLECVQDMDHENMFWYRQDPGLGLRLIYFSYDVKMKEKGDIPEGYSVSREKKERFSLILESASTNQTSMYLCASMKAGGHNQPQHFGDGTRLSIL.

This clone was picked up a small number of times. V gene TRBV5-1 combines with J gene TRBJ2-5, with 8 positions matching TRBD1. Germline-derived CDR1 and CDR2 are SGHRS and YFSETQ. V shed 4 bases and J 4 bases; nucleotides not matched to a gene: 3. The CDR3 sequence is 13 residues long. The CDR3, as DNA: TGCGCCAGCAGCGCCGGACAGGGAGAGACCCAGTACTTC. Its translation: CASSAGQGETQYF.